The 8 T cell receptor beta chains below come from one sample, sequenced in a study of blood T cell repertoires in COVID-19. TCRdb's table, derived via immunoSEQ multiplex PCR, lists solely in-frame clones and lacks some. The repertoire holds about 170,000 clones, with roughly 80% as singletons. The sequenced material came from peripheral blood. The receptors were sampled from a human donor with acute or convalescent COVID-19. The donor label of this sample is uncertain.

This rearrangement joins TRBV30 to TRBJ1-5, with 11 bases fitting TRBD1. The CDR3 contains 13 residues. The germline gives CDR1 GTSNPN, CDR2 SVGIG (reference sequence). DNA of the CDR3: TGTGCTGGCGGGACAGGGGGGGATCAGCCCCAGCATTTT. Translating gives CAGGTGGDQPQHF.

The rearrangement links TRBV5-1 to TRBJ1-6; 9 positions agree with TRBD1. Germline trimming cut 0 bases from V and 9 bases from J; bases unmatched to any gene: 4. There are 15 residues in the CDR3. Germline V gives CDR1 SGHRS, CDR2 YFSETQ. Written as DNA, the CDR3 is TGCGCCAGCAGCTTGGCGACAGGGGGGGGTTCACCCCTCCACTTT. Translated, it gives CASSLATGGGSPLHF.

On this clone itself: One end of the junction varies from germline; a read error may be responsible. The chain joins TRBV5-1 to TRBJ2-7, with 9 positions matching TRBD2. Germline V gene sequence: CDR1 SGHRS, CDR2 YFSETQ. The CDR3 is 18 residues long. The CDR3 DNA follows: TGCGCCCGCAGCGGGATACTCGCGGGGGGGGCTCCTTCCTACGAGCAGTACTTC. Its translation is CARSGILAGGAPSYEQYF.

The chain links TRBV9 to TRBJ1-1; D is perhaps TRBD1 (5 bases). Germline-derived CDR1 and CDR2 are SGDLS and YYNGEE. V was trimmed by 1 base and J by 7 bases, leaving 8 bases between them. CDR3 length: 12 residues. DNA for the CDR3: TGTGCCAGCAGCGTATCGGGGGGTGAAGCTTTCTTT. Translating gives CASSVSGGEAFF.

The chain recombines TRBV19 with TRBJ2-2, with 9 bases aligning to TRBD2. V was clipped by 1 base and J by 9 bases; unmatched bases: 3. In germline, CDR1 is LNHDA, CDR2 SQIVND (reference sequence). The CDR3 spans 14 residues. Here the CDR3 reads CASSIGASGRELFF. The CDR3 DNA sequence: TGTGCCAGTAGTATAGGGGCTAGCGGGAGGGAGCTGTTTTTT. Drawing the rest from reference TRBV19 and TRBJ2-2, the complete variable domain is DGGITQSPKYLFRKEGQNVTLSCEQNLNHDAMYWYRQDPGQGLRLIYYSQIVNDFQKGDIAEGYSVSREKKESFPLTVTSAQKNPTAFYLCASSIGASGRELFFGEGSRLTVL.

CDR3 protein: CASSSRGQGRSDTQYF. The CDR3 DNA is TGTGCCAGCAGTTCCCGTGGACAGGGAAGGTCGGATACGCAGTATTTT. The V call is TRBV28, the J call TRBJ2-3; 8 bases are a match to TRBD1. Germline CDR1 is MDHEN and CDR2 is SYDVKM. The V segment lost 4 bases and the J segment 6 bases; nucleotides outside the gene matches: 12. This CDR3 spans 16 amino acids.

The V call is TRBV27, the J call TRBJ1-2, with TRBD1 matching over 9 bases. This CDR3 comprises 15 residues. V lost 5 bases and J lost 2; bases outside the gene matches: 6. Germline CDR1 and CDR2: MNHEY and SMNVEV (reference sequence). Written as DNA, the CDR3 is TGTGCCAGCAGTCGGACAGGGGTAGGGAACTATGGCTACACCTTC. Translated, it gives CASSRTGVGNYGYTF.

The gene calls are TRBV5-1 and TRBJ1-5; no clear D gene. Trimming stripped 0 bases from V and 5 bases from J, with 18 bases between. The CDR3 runs to 17 residues. CDR1 SGHRS and CDR2 YFSETQ come from the germline V gene. CDR3 protein: CASSLALPPAADQPQHF. The CDR3 DNA reads TGCGCCAGCAGCTTGGCTTTACCCCCGGCGGCTGATCAGCCCCAGCATTTT.